The T cell receptor beta chain described here comes from a study of T cell repertoires in cytomegalovirus infection (dated by TCRdb to between 2017 and 2020). A note on the overall study: Donor HLA type was relevant to the analysis, because carriage of CMV infection together with the matching HLA type was indicated by public TCR beta signatures. Study-wide findings and limitations: The ex vivo response was dominated by HLA-C-restricted CMV-specific TCR beta clonotypes, which also provided the single most frequent clonotype in two of eight donors. In both this cohort and an independent cohort of some 380 donors, the cumulative frequency of public TCR beta family members distinguished carriers of CMV infection plus the relevant HLA type.

The V end loses 0 bases and the J end loses 3 bases, and a stretch of 5 bases separates them. The germline V gene (reference sequence) yields DFQATT for CDR1 and SNEGSKA for CDR2. Its CDR3 holds 12 amino acids, cysteine through phenylalanine. The only DNA kept is the CDR3, 36 bases in frame from the first base. The instrument given in TCRdb is Illumina HiSeq 1500. The public sequencing data were trimmed at Q25 with fastp and processed into clonotypes with MiXCR by TCRdb, which kept only in-frame beta chains. All rows with the same CDR3 protein become a single entry with the most common DNA and genes. In all, the sample holds under 200,000 distinct CDR3 sequences, and under 30% of those were seen once. Approximately 30% of the sample lies in the top ten. Points on this clonotype: There is no known antigen for this receptor. The record has no base qualities; no much larger clone is one base away.

Sequenced: PBMCs. This clonotype was obtained from a human donor in good health (CMV status not recorded). Some clones in this sample may be carry-over from other donors' samples. The sequence links TRBV20-1 to TRBJ1-1, with the D gene uncertain. CDR3 sequence: CSARETDTEAFF. The DNA sequence is TGCAGTGCTAGAGAAACTGACACTGAAGCTTTCTTT.